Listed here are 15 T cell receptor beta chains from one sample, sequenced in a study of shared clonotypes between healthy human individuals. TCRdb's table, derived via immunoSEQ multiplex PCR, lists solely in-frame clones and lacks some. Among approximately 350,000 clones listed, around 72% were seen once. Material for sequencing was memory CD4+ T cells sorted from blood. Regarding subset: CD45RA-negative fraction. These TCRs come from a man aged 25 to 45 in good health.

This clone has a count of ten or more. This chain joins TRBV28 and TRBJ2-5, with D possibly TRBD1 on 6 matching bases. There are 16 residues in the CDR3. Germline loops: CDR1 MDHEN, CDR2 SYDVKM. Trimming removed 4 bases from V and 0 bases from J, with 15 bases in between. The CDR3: CASSYPGQLYQETQYF. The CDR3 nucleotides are TGTGCCAGCAGTTATCCGGGACAACTGTACCAAGAGACCCAGTACTTC.

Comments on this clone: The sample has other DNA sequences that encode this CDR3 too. The CDR3 loop reads CASSPRLAGYNEQFF. CDR3 coding DNA: TGTGCCAGCAGCCCCAGGCTAGCGGGTTACAATGAGCAGTTCTTC. The V call is TRBV11-3, the J call TRBJ2-1; 8 bases fit TRBD2. CDR1 and CDR2 from the germline V gene are SGHNT and YENEEA. This CDR3 contains 15 residues. V was pared by 5 bases and J by 4 bases, with 7 bases of the junction left unmatched.

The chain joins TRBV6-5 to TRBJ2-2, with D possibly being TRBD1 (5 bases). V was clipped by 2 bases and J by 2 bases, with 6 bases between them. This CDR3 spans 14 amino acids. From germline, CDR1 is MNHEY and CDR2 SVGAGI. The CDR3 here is CASSYDSNTGELFF. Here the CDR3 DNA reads TGTGCCAGCAGTTACGACAGTAACACCGGGGAGCTGTTTTTT.

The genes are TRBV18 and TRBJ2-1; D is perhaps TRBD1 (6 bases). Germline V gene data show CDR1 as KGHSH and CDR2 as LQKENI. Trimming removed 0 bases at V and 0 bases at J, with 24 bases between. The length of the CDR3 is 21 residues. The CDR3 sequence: CASSPPPGVGWKGSSYNEQFF. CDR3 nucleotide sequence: TGTGCCAGCTCACCACCGCCAGGGGTGGGATGGAAAGGGAGCTCCTACAATGAGCAGTTCTTC.

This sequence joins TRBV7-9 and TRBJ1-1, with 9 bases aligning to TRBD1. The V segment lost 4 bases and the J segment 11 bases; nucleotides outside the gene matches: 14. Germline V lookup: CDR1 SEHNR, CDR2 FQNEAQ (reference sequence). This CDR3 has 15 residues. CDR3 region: CASSSTRTGAVVAFF. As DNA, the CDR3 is TGTGCCAGCAGCTCTACCAGGACAGGGGCAGTGGTTGCTTTCTTT.

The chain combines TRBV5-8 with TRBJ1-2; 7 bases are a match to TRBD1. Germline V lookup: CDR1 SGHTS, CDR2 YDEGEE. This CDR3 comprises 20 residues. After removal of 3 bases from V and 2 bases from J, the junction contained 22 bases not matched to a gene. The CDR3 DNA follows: TGTGCCAGCAGCTGGACAGGAGTCGACGGTGGACCTGAAGGGAACTATGGCTACACCTTC. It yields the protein CASSWTGVDGGPEGNYGYTF.

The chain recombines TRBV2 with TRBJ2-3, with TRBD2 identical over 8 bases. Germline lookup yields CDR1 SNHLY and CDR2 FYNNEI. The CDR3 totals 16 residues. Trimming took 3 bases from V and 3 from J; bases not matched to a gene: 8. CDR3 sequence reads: CASSDSGLGGTDTQYF. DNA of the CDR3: TGTGCCAGCAGTGACTCGGGACTAGGGGGGACAGATACGCAGTATTTT.

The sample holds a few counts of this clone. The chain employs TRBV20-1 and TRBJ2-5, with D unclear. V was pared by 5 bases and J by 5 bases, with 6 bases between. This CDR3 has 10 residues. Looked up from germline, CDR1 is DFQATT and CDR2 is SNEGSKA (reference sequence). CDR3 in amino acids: CSAYWETQYF. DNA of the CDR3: TGCAGTGCTTATTGGGAGACCCAGTACTTC.

As DNA, the CDR3 is TGTGCCAGCTCACCACGGGGAGACAGGGAGGTCGAGCAGTACTTC. Translation: CASSPRGDREVEQYF. The genes are TRBV18 and TRBJ2-7; a weak D match, TRBD1 (7 bases). Germline CDR1 KGHSH, CDR2 LQKENI. This CDR3 comprises 15 residues. V was shortened by 1 base and J by 6 bases, with 16 bases between the two germline ends.

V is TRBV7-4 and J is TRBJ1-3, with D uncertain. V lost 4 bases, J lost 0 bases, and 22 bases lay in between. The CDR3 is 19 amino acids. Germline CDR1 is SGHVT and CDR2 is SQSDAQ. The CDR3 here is CASSSHLRAHTSSGNTIYF. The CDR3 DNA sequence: TGTGCCAGCAGCTCGCACCTTCGGGCTCACACCTCCTCTGGAAACACCATATATTTT.

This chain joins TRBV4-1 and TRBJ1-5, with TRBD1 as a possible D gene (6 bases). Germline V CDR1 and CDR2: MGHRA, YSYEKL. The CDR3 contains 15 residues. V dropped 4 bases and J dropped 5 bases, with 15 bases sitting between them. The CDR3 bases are TGCGCCAGCAGCCCGTTACAGGGTTCTGATCAGCCCCAGCATTTT. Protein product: CASSPLQGSDQPQHF.

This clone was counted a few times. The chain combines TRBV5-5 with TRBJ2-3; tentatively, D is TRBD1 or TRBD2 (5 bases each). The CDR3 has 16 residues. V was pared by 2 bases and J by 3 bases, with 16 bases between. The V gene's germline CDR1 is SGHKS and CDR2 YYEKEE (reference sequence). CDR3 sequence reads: CASSFFSGTGTDTQYF. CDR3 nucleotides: TGTGCCAGCAGCTTTTTCTCTGGGACCGGAACAGATACGCAGTATTTT.

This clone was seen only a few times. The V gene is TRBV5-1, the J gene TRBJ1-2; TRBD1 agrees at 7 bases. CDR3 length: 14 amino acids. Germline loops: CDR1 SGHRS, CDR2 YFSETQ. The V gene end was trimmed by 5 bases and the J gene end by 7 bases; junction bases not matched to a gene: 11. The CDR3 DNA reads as TGCGCCAGCAGTACCGGGACAGACCTCTTTGGCTACACCTTC. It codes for CASSTGTDLFGYTF.

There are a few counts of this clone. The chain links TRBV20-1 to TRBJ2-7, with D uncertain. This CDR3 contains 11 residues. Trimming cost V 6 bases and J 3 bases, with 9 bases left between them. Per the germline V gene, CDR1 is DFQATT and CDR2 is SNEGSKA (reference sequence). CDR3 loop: CSAGSIYEQYF. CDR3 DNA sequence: TGCAGTGCGGGTTCGATCTACGAGCAGTACTTC.

This CDR3 reads CASSRGGYQPQHF. The CDR3 bases are TGTGCCAGCAGCCGGGGGGGCTATCAGCCCCAGCATTTT. V is TRBV28 and J is TRBJ1-5; possibly TRBD1 for D (6 bases). The CDR3 runs to 13 residues. V was pared by 6 bases and J by 5 bases, with 11 bases between. Germline V lookup: CDR1 MDHEN, CDR2 SYDVKM.